The next 32 T cell receptor beta chains were all read from a single sample in a study of T cells in localized non-small cell lung cancer. Method: immunoSEQ multiplex PCR; TCRdb's copy keeps in-frame clones and lacks some. This table has tens of thousands of clones, around 92% appearing once. This specimen consisted of peripheral blood mononuclear cells, obtained before any cancer treatment. These receptors were obtained from a woman aged 40-75 years with stage III lung adenocarcinoma.

This chain uses TRBV5-1 with TRBJ1-2; TRBD1 aligns across 9 bases. This CDR3 is built from 12 residues. Germline trimming cut 6 bases from V and 10 bases from J; bases unmatched to any gene: 7. From germline, CDR1 is SGHRS and CDR2 YFSETQ. The DNA for the CDR3 is TGCGCCAGCACGCCGGGACAGGGCCACTACACCTTC. Protein sequence: CASTPGQGHYTF.

This clone came up once. The J gene is TRBJ1-5, the V gene TRBV21-1. TRBV21-1 is designated a pseudogene. CDR3 length equals 16 residues. CDR3 loop: CASSKDPPRGLQPQHF. CDR3 sequence (DNA): TGTGCCAGCAGCAAAGATCCTCCCCGGGGGCTCCAGCCCCAGCATTTT.

This clone appeared a single time. The chain has TRBV5-1 and TRBJ2-7; TRBD2 is a possible D gene (6 bases). V gave up 5 bases and J gave up 1 base, with 19 bases separating them. The CDR3 spans 16 residues. Germline V gene data show CDR1 as SGHRS and CDR2 as YFSETQ. CDR3 in amino acids: CASSIGAGGISYEQYF. The CDR3 DNA is TGCGCCAGCAGTATCGGCGCTGGCGGGATTTCCTACGAGCAGTACTTC.

The chain employs TRBV11-2 and TRBJ2-3; 7 nucleotides line up with TRBD2. This CDR3 is 17 amino acids long. V lost 0 bases to trimming and J lost 1 base; unmatched junction nucleotides: 7. Germline V gene sequence: CDR1 SGHAT, CDR2 FQNNGV. Here the CDR3 reads CASSLEWSSGGTDTQYF. The CDR3 bases are TGTGCCAGCAGCTTAGAGTGGTCCAGCGGGGGCACAGATACGCAGTATTTT.

This clone was picked up a small number of times. V gene TRBV27 combines with J gene TRBJ1-5; 8 bases are a match to TRBD1. The V segment lost 4 bases and the J segment 4 bases; nucleotides outside the gene matches: 6. Germline loops: CDR1 MNHEY, CDR2 SMNVEV (reference sequence). This CDR3 has 15 amino acids. CDR3 in amino acids: CASSSWTGRNQPQHF. The DNA of the CDR3 is TGTGCCAGCAGTTCCTGGACAGGGAGGAATCAGCCCCAGCATTTT.

The gene calls are TRBV4-2 and TRBJ2-3; TRBD1 matches at 9 bases. Germline loops: CDR1 LGHNA, CDR2 YNFKEQ. CDR3 length: 14 amino acids. V lost 0 bases to trimming and J lost 7 bases; unmatched junction nucleotides: 2. CDR3 protein: CASSQEDRGYTQYF. The DNA for the CDR3 is TGTGCCAGCAGCCAAGAGGACAGGGGTTATACGCAGTATTTT.

The V call is TRBV9, the J call TRBJ2-5; D gene unclear. V was trimmed by 0 bases and J by 0 bases, leaving 9 bases between them. This CDR3 comprises 15 residues. Per germline, CDR1 SGDLS and CDR2 YYNGEE. In DNA form, the CDR3 reads TGTGCCAGCAGCGTAGCCAGCGCCTACCAAGAGACCCAGTACTTC. This codes for CASSVASAYQETQYF.

This chain joins TRBV2 and TRBJ1-1; D gene ambiguous. V was shortened by 4 bases and J by 0 bases, with 6 bases between the two germline ends. The CDR3 loop spans 13 amino acids. Germline V CDR1 and CDR2: SNHLY, FYNNEI. Here the CDR3 reads CASSGYLNTEAFF. CDR3 bases: TGTGCCAGCAGTGGTTACCTGAACACTGAAGCTTTCTTT. Together with reference TRBV2 and TRBJ1-1, the CDR3 gives the full variable domain: EPEVTQTPSHQVTQMGQEVILRCVPISNHLYFYWYRQILGQKVEFLVSFYNNEISEKSEIFDDQFSVERPDGSNFTLKIRSTKLEDSAMYFCASSGYLNTEAFFGQGTRLTVV.

The chain carries TRBV28 and TRBJ1-5, with D hard to call. Germline lookup yields CDR1 MDHEN and CDR2 SYDVKM. The CDR3 runs to 15 residues. Trimming left V 5 bases short and J 2 bases short, with 13 bases between. CDR3 loop: CASSSIEYGNQPQHF. The CDR3 DNA sequence: TGTGCCAGCAGTAGCATCGAATATGGCAATCAGCCCCAGCATTTT.

The chain is built from TRBV6-5 and TRBJ1-4; D not certain. Germline CDR1 is MNHEY and CDR2 is SVGAGI. Trimming took 3 bases from V and 2 from J, leaving 10 bases between them. This CDR3 spans 15 amino acids. The CDR3 loop is CASSYLGSTNEKLFF. In DNA, the CDR3 is TGTGCCAGCAGTTATTTGGGGAGCACTAATGAAAAACTGTTTTTT.

The chain links TRBV5-4 to TRBJ1-1; 11 positions agree with TRBD1. Germline V gene sequence: CDR1 SGHNT, CDR2 YYREEE (reference sequence). Losses at the gene ends were 0 bases for V and 5 bases for J; bases not matched to a gene: 3. CDR3 length: 15 residues. The CDR3: CASSLVGTGGTEAFF. Written as DNA, the CDR3 is TGTGCCAGCAGCTTGGTTGGGACAGGGGGGACTGAAGCTTTCTTT.

This chain connects TRBV21-1 to TRBJ2-3. TRBV21-1 is listed as a pseudogene. The length of the CDR3 is 18 residues. The chain's CDR3 is CASRKTPGRGWGTDTQYF. As DNA, the CDR3 is TGTGCCAGCAGAAAGACCCCTGGACGGGGCTGGGGCACAGATACGCAGTATTTT.

The genes are TRBV11-2 and TRBJ2-5, with TRBD1 as a possible D gene (6 bases). The V gene lost 3 bases and the J gene lost 0 bases, with 11 bases spanning the gap. Germline V lookup: CDR1 SGHAT, CDR2 FQNNGV. The length of the CDR3 is 15 residues. Here the CDR3 DNA reads TGTGCCAGCAGCTTGACCCGGGACAACCAAGAGACCCAGTACTTC. Encoded protein: CASSLTRDNQETQYF.

The CDR3 here is CASRNGDRGFF. The CDR3 DNA is TGTGCCAGCAGAAACGGGGACCGGGGGTTCTTC. The gene calls are TRBV6-6 and TRBJ2-1; D possibly matches TRBD1 or TRBD2 (5 bases each). CDR1 is MNHNY and CDR2 is SVGAGI in the germline V gene (reference sequence). Deletions cut 6 bases from V and 15 bases from J, with 15 bases between. This CDR3 has 11 amino acids.

This chain uses TRBV2 with TRBJ1-1; 8 bases align to TRBD1. V was pared by 6 bases and J by 3 bases, with 12 bases of the junction left unmatched. Germline V gives CDR1 SNHLY, CDR2 FYNNEI. The CDR3 has 16 residues. The CDR3 coding sequence is TGTGCCAGCAGCCCACCTGGACAGGGAGCTCACACTGAAGCTTTCTTT. As protein: CASSPPGQGAHTEAFF.

The rearrangement uses TRBV6-1 and TRBJ1-5, with 11 bases fitting TRBD1. The CDR3 length is 15 residues. Losses at the gene ends were 3 bases for V and 4 bases for J; bases not matched to a gene: 2. CDR1 is MNHNS and CDR2 is SASEGT in the germline V gene. CDR3 sequence: CASSDGQGANQPQHF. CDR3 sequence (DNA): TGTGCCAGCAGTGACGGACAGGGGGCTAATCAGCCCCAGCATTTT.

V usage is TRBV6-6 and J usage is TRBJ1-5, with D tentatively TRBD1 (5 bases). This CDR3 contains 16 residues. Germline values: CDR1 MNHNY, CDR2 SVGAGI (reference sequence). Trimming took 2 bases from V and 6 from J, leaving 17 bases between them. The CDR3 DNA reads TGTGCCAGCAGTTACATGGGAAGGACGGGGGGTCAGCCCCAGCATTTT. Translation: CASSYMGRTGGQPQHF.

The chain employs TRBV30 and TRBJ2-7; 11 bases agree with TRBD2. V was pared by 1 base and J by 4 bases, with 12 bases of the junction left unmatched. Germline V gene data show CDR1 as GTSNPN and CDR2 as SVGIG (reference sequence). The CDR3 runs 17 residues. The CDR3, as DNA: TGTGCCTGGAGTGCGGCCATAACTAGCGGGAGTATATACGAGCAGTACTTC. Translation gives CAWSAAITSGSIYEQYF.

This rearrangement joins TRBV4-2 to TRBJ2-1, with 7 nucleotides matching TRBD2. This CDR3 region has 16 residues. Germline V gene sequence: CDR1 LGHNA, CDR2 YNFKEQ. V shed 2 bases and J 4 bases; nucleotides not matched to a gene: 8. CDR3 region: CASSQPSREVYNEQFF. CDR3 bases: TGTGCCAGCAGCCAACCCTCCCGGGAGGTGTACAATGAGCAGTTCTTC.

This rearrangement joins TRBV9 to TRBJ2-5; D not certain. Germline assignment: CDR1 SGDLS and CDR2 YYNGEE. This CDR3 contains 13 residues. Trimming cost V 2 bases and J 0 bases, with 5 bases left between them. In DNA, the CDR3 is TGTGCCAGCAGCGTCCGGGACCAAGAGACCCAGTACTTC. Amino acid sequence: CASSVRDQETQYF.

The genes are TRBV4-1 and TRBJ2-3; 7 bases agree with TRBD1. Germline V CDR1 and CDR2: MGHRA, YSYEKL. V trimming: 2 bases; J trimming: 4 bases; junction bases outside the gene matches: 3. The length of the CDR3 is 14 residues. The CDR3 protein is CASSQQGDADTQYF. CDR3 coding DNA: TGCGCCAGCAGCCAACAGGGGGATGCAGATACGCAGTATTTT.

The V call is TRBV29-1, the J call TRBJ2-2, with 7 bases fitting TRBD2. This CDR3 comprises 13 residues. CDR1 and CDR2 from the germline V gene are SQVTM and ANQGSEA. V shed 5 bases, J shed 7 bases, and the junction held 7 bases outside the gene matches. In DNA, the CDR3 is TGCAGCGTTCGCCCCGGGGGGATCGGGGAGCTGTTTTTT. Residues: CSVRPGGIGELFF.

The DNA for the CDR3 is TGTGCCAGCAGCTTGGGGACAGGCAAAGAGACCCAGTACTTC. It specifies CASSLGTGKETQYF. The chain couples TRBV5-5 to TRBJ2-5; TRBD1 matches at 7 bases. The trim removed 0 bases at V and 3 bases at J, leaving 2 bases unmatched. This CDR3 is 14 amino acids long. CDR1 is SGHKS, CDR2 YYEKEE, per germline (reference sequence).

The CDR3: CASSGGRGARRETQYF. CDR3 DNA: TGTGCCAGCAGCGGGGGTAGGGGCGCGCGTCGCGAGACCCAGTACTTC. The chain is built from TRBV5-5 and TRBJ2-5; D is tentatively TRBD1 or TRBD2 (5 bases each). Germline CDR1 SGHKS, CDR2 YYEKEE (reference sequence). The CDR3 sequence is 16 residues long. V lost 4 bases and J lost 5, with 21 bases in between.

The rearrangement uses TRBV9 and TRBJ2-3; 10 bases agree with TRBD2. Germline V gives CDR1 SGDLS, CDR2 YYNGEE. This CDR3 region has 15 residues. The ends lost 3 bases at V and 5 bases at J; junction bases unmatched: 6. The CDR3 spells CASSGPSGSGDTQYF. The CDR3 DNA sequence: TGTGCCAGCAGCGGCCCTAGCGGGAGTGGAGATACGCAGTATTTT.

The V call is TRBV6-1, the J call TRBJ1-1; D is ambiguous. The CDR3 contains 15 residues. V lost 4 bases and J 3 bases, leaving 15 bases between the germline ends. Germline values: CDR1 MNHNS, CDR2 SASEGT. This chain's CDR3 is CASSAAVRPDTEAFF. In nucleotides, the CDR3 is TGTGCCAGCAGTGCAGCGGTACGGCCGGACACTGAAGCTTTCTTT.

This clone was recorded once. The CDR3 bases are TGTGCCAGCTCACCTATGAATCTGGCCCGACCAGAGACCGGGGAGCTGTTTTTT. Translated: CASSPMNLARPETGELFF. The V call is TRBV18, the J call TRBJ2-2, with D unclear. V lost 3 bases and J 5 bases, leaving 22 bases between the germline ends. The CDR3 runs to 18 residues. In germline, CDR1 is KGHSH, CDR2 LQKENI.

CDR3 loop: CASSRQGEETQYF. CDR3 in DNA: TGCGCCAGCAGTCGACAGGGGGAAGAGACCCAGTACTTC. The chain links TRBV5-1 to TRBJ2-5, with 9 bases fitting TRBD1. The CDR3 sequence is 13 residues long. V trimming: 5 bases; J trimming: 3 bases; junction bases outside the gene matches: 2. Germline V gene data show CDR1 as SGHRS and CDR2 as YFSETQ.

The chain uses TRBV4-1 and TRBJ2-1; 11 bases agree with TRBD2. V gave up 1 base and J gave up 3 bases; unmatched junction bases: 2. CDR3 length: 16 residues. Germline CDR1 and CDR2: MGHRA and YSYEKL. The CDR3 coding sequence is TGCGCCAGCAGCCAAGGACTAGCGGGATACTACAATGAGCAGTTCTTC. It yields the protein CASSQGLAGYYNEQFF.

To note about this clone: An end of the junction does not agree with germline; a read error may underlie this. The same CDR3 arises from other DNA sequences in this sample as well. The chain combines TRBV4-2 with TRBJ1-4; tentatively, D is TRBD1 (6 bases). The V gene's germline CDR1 is LGHNA and CDR2 YNFKEQ. This CDR3 is built from 14 residues. The CDR3 is CASSQLGHNEKLFF. The DNA for the CDR3 is TGTGCCAGCAGCCAATTGGGACACAATGAAAAATTGTTTTTT.

This chain connects TRBV6-5 to TRBJ2-3; D gene ambiguous. The V and J ends lost 5 bases and 4 bases respectively, with 7 bases between them. Germline assignment: CDR1 MNHEY and CDR2 SVGAGI. The CDR3 length is 12 residues. The DNA of the CDR3 is TGTGCCAGCAGTCCGAACGCAGATACGCAGTATTTT. Translation gives CASSPNADTQYF.

The sample holds one count of this clone. This sequence joins TRBV29-1 and TRBJ2-7; a weak D match, TRBD1 (5 bases). V was pared by 6 bases and J by 3 bases, with 15 bases between. The germline V gene has CDR1 SQVTM and CDR2 ANQGSEA. This CDR3 region has 13 residues. DNA of the CDR3: TGCAGCGTAACGAGTATCCAGGGCTACGAGCAGTACTTC. Its protein is CSVTSIQGYEQYF.